The TCR beta chain described here comes from a study of response to subunit inactivated influenza vaccine. TCRdb redid the calling of the RT-PCR reads with MiXCR, one entry per CDR3 protein. The table has about 190,000 distinct CDR3 sequences, approximately 15% seen once. Per germline, CDR1 SQVTM and CDR2 ANQGSEA. V gave up 2 bases and J gave up 7 bases, with 11 bases separating them. This CDR3 is built from 12 residues. This clonotype was counted a few times. Antigen unknown. Findings and limits, study-wide: A suggestion made by the authors is that each seasonal influenza vaccination recruits few new T cells.

The V and J genes are TRBV29-1 and TRBJ1-2, with a possible D match to TRBD1 (5 bases). This specimen consisted of CD8+ T cells sorted from PBMCs, obtained roughly 5 days after vaccination. This TCR came from a man in his fifties who received an inactivated influenza vaccine. This CDR3 reads CSVEPGAAGYTF. The CDR3 bases are TGCAGCGTTGAACCTGGGGCCGCTGGCTACACCTTC.